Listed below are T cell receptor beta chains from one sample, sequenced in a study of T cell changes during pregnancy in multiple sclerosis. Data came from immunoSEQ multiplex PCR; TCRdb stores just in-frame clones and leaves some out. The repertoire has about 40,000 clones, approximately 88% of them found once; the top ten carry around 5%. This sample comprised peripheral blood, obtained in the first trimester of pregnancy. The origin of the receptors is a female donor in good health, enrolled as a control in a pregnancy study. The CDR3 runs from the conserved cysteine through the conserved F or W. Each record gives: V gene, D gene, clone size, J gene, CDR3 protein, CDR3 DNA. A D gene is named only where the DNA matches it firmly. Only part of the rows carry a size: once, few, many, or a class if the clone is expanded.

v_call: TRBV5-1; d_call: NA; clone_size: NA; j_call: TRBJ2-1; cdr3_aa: CASSLTPGLLDNEQFF; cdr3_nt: TGCGCCAGCAGCCTCACACCGGGACTCCTCGACAATGAGCAGTTCTTC
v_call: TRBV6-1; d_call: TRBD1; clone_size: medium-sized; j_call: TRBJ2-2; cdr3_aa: CASRETGETGELFF; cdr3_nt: TGTGCCAGCAGAGAAACAGGGGAAACCGGGGAGCTGTTTTTT
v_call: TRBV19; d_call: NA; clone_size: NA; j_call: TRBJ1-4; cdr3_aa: CASSIAGESGKLFF; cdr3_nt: TGTGCCAGTAGTATTGCAGGGGAATCCGGAAAACTGTTTTTT
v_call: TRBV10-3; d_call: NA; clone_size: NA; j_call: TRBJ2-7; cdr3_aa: CAISGGGDSYEQYF; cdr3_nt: TGTGCCATCAGTGGGGGGGGCGACTCCTACGAGCAGTACTTC
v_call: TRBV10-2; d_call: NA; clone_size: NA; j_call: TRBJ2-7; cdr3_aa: CASSQSLPAPYRDYEQYF; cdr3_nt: TGCGCCAGCAGTCAATCTCTACCAGCGCCCTATCGGGACTACGAGCAGTACTTC
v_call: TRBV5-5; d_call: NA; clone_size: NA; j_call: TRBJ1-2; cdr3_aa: CASSLGTPGYTF; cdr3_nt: TGTGCCAGCAGCCTAGGGACACCGGGCTACACCTTC
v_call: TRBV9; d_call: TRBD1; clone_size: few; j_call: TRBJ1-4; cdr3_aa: CASSATGRREKLFF; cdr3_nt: TGTGCCAGCAGCGCGACAGGGAGGCGGGAAAAACTGTTTTTT
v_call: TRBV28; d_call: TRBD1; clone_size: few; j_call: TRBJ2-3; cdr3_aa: CASSWDRDVLLSTDTQYF; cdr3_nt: TGTGCCAGCAGTTGGGACAGGGACGTGTTACTGAGCACAGATACGCAGTATTTT
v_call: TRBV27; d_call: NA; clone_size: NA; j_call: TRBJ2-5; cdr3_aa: CASSTTRKQETQYF; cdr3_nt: TGTGCCAGCAGTACGACAAGGAAACAAGAGACCCAGTACTTC
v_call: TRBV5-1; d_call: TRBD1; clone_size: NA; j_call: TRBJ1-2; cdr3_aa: CASSLEGTGNGYTF; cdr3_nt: TGCGCCAGCAGCTTGGAGGGGACAGGGAATGGCTACACCTTC
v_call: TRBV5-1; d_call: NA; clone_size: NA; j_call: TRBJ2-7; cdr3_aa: CASPILAYEQYF; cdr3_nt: TGCGCCAGCCCCATATTGGCATACGAGCAGTACTTC
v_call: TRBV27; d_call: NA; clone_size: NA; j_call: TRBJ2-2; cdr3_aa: CASSLRLAGELFF; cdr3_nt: TGTGCCAGCAGTTTACGGCTAGCCGGGGAGCTGTTTTTT
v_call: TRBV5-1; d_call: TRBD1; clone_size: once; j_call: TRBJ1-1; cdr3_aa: CASIGQGGTEAFF; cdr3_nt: TGCGCCAGCATAGGACAGGGTGGAACTGAAGCTTTCTTT
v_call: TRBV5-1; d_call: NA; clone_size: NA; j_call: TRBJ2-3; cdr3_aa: CASSSSISTDTQYF; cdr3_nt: TGCGCCAGCAGCTCTAGTATTTCAACAGATACGCAGTATTTT
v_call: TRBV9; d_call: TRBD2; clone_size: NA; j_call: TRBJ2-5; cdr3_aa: CASSVAVAGTSGEQYF; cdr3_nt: TGTGCCAGCAGCGTAGCGGTAGCGGGGACTTCTGGGGAGCAGTACTTC
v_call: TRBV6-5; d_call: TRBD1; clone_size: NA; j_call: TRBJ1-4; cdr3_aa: CASRSSGTANEKLFF; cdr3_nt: TGTGCCAGCAGATCCTCCGGGACAGCTAATGAAAAACTGTTTTTT
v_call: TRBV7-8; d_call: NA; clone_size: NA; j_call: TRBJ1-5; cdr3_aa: CASSLGGGDQPQHF; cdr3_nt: TGTGCCAGCAGCTTAGGAGGGGGTGATCAGCCCCAGCATTTT
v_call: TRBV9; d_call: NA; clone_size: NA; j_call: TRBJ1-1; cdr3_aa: CASSPDRAEAFF; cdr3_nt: TGTGCCAGCAGCCCAGACAGAGCTGAAGCTTTCTTT
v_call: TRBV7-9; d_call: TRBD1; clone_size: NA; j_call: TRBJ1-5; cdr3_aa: CASSPQGVNQPQHF; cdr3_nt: TGTGCCAGCAGCCCCCAGGGGGTGAATCAGCCCCAGCATTTT
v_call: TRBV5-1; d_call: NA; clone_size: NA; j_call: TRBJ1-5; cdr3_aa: CASSLQGFNQPQHF; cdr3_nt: TGCGCCAGCAGCTTGCAGGGGTTTAATCAGCCCCAGCATTTT
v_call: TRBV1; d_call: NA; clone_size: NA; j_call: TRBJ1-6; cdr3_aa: CTSSQDRGDSDSPLHF; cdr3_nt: TGCACCAGCAGCCAAGACCGAGGTGACTCGGATTCACCCCTCCACTTT
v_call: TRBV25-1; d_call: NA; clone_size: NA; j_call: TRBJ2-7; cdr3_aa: CASSEEGSPYEQYF; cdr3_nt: TGTGCCAGCAGTGAGGAGGGGAGCCCCTACGAGCAGTACTTC
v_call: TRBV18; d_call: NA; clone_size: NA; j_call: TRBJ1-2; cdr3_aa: CASSLERYNYGYTF; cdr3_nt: TGTGCCAGCTCGCTTGAGAGGTATAACTATGGCTACACCTTC
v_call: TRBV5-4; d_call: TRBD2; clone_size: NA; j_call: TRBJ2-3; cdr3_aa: CASSPDGRDTQYF; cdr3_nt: TGTGCCAGCAGCCCCGACGGGAGGGATACGCAGTATTTT
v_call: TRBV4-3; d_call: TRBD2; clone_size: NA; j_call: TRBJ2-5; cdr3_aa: CASSQVLAGAEETQYF; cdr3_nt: TGCGCCAGCAGCCAAGTACTAGCGGGGGCCGAGGAGACCCAGTACTTC
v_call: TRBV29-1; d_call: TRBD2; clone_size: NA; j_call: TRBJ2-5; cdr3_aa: CSVAGAGGPQETQYF; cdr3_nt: TGCAGCGTTGCAGGCGCGGGAGGGCCCCAGGAGACCCAGTACTTC
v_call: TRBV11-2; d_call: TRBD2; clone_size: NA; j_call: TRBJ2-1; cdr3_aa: CASSLATGLADTYNEQFF; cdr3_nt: TGTGCCAGCAGCTTAGCGACCGGACTAGCCGATACCTACAATGAGCAGTTCTTC
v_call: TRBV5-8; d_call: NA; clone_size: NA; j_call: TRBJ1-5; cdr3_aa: CASSLFGAGGNQPQHF; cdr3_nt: TGTGCCAGCAGCTTGTTTGGTGCGGGTGGCAATCAGCCCCAGCATTTT
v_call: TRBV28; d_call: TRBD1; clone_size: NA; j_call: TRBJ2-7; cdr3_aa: CASSWATGHYEQYF; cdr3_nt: TGTGCCAGCAGTTGGGCGACAGGGCACTACGAGCAGTACTTC
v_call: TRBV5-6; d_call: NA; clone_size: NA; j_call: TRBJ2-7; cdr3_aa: CASSAGSYEQYF; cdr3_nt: TGTGCCAGCAGCGCGGGGAGCTACGAGCAGTACTTC
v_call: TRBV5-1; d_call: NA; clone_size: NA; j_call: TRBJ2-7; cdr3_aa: CASSFEGSEQYF; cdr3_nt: TGCGCCAGCAGCTTCGAGGGAAGCGAGCAGTACTTC
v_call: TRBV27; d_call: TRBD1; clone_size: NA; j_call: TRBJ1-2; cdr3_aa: CASRPRQGLAYGYTF; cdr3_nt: TGTGCCAGCAGACCCAGACAGGGCCTTGCGTATGGCTACACCTTC
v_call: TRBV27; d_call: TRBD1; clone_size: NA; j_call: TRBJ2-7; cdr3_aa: CASRQGANEQYF; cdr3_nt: TGTGCCAGCAGACAGGGGGCGAATGAGCAGTACTTC
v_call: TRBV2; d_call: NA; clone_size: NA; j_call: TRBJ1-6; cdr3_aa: CASKPLDSPLHF; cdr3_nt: TGTGCCAGCAAACCTTTAGATTCACCCCTCCACTTT
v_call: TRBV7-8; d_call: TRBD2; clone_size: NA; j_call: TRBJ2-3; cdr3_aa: CASSARATSGVVDTQYF; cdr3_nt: TGTGCCAGCAGCGCAAGGGCGACTAGCGGGGTAGTAGATACGCAGTATTTT
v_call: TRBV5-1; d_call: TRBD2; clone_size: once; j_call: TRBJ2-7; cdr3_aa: CASSLAGVLYEQYF; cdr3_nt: TGCGCCAGCAGCCTAGCGGGGGTCCTTTACGAGCAGTACTTC
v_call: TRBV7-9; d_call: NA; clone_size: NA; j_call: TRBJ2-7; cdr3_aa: CASSLVLAPYEQYF; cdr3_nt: TGTGCCAGCAGCCTGGTGCTAGCCCCCTACGAGCAGTACTTC
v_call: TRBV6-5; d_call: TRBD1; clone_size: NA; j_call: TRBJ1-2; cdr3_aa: CASSPHGQGKNGYTF; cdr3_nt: TGTGCCAGCAGTCCACACGGACAGGGGAAGAATGGCTACACCTTC
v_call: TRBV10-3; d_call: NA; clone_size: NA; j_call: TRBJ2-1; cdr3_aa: CAISELRNEQFF; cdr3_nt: TGTGCCATCAGTGAGTTACGGAATGAGCAGTTCTTC
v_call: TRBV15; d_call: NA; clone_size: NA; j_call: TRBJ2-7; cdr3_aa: CATSGDTPGSHEQYF; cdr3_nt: TGTGCCACCAGCGGGGACACTCCGGGCAGCCACGAGCAGTACTTC
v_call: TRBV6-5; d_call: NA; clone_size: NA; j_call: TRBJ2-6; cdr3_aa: CATLGAGANVLTF; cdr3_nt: TGTGCCACCCTCGGGGCTGGGGCCAACGTCCTGACTTTC
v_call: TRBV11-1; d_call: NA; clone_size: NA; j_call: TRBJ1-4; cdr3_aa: CASSLQGTNEKLFF; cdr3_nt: TGTGCCAGCAGCCTACAGGGAACTAATGAAAAACTGTTTTTT
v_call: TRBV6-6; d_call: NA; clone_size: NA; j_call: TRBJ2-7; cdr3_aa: CASSYDIAYEQYF; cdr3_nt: TGTGCCAGCAGTTATGACATAGCCTACGAGCAGTACTTC
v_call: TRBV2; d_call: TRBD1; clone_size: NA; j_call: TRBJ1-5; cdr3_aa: CASSEGGQGVFGNQPQHF; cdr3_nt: TGTGCCAGCAGTGAAGGAGGACAGGGGGTATTCGGCAATCAGCCCCAGCATTTT
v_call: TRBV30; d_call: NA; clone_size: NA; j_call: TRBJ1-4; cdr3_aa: CAWSVRGTTGEKLFF; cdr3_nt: TGTGCCTGGAGTGTACGGGGGACCACCGGTGAAAAACTGTTTTTT
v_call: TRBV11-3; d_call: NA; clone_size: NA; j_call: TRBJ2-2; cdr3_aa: CASSLTTTNTGELFF; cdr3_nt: TGTGCCAGCAGCTTAACAACCACGAACACCGGGGAGCTGTTTTTT
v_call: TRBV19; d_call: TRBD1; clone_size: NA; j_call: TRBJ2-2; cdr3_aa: CASTDSGTGGPGELFF; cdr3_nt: TGTGCCAGTACCGACTCCGGGACAGGGGGCCCCGGGGAGCTGTTTTTT